This is a list of T cell receptor beta chains from one sample in a study of T-cell reconstitution after alpha-beta-depleted transplantation in children. TCRdb ran MiXCR on the PCR reads and lists one entry per CDR3 protein. The data show some 600,000 distinct CDR3 sequences, with under 15% seen just once and approximately 2.1% held by the top ten. This sample comprised PBMCs, mostly from graft donor cells, obtained 360 days after TCRalphabeta/CD19-depleted stem cell transplant. The receptors were sampled from a male patient between 5 and 17 years old who had a stem cell transplant for acute myeloid leukemia, so the T cells may come from the graft donor. Both conserved end residues are part of each CDR3. A D gene is named only where the DNA matches it firmly. Size is omitted from some rows. Given values are once, few, many or a class for expanded clones.

J gene,clone size,D gene,V gene,CDR3 DNA,CDR3 protein
TRBJ2-1,.,TRBD2,TRBV11-1,TGTGCCAGCAGCCCCAGACTAGCGGGAGGCGTCGTTTACAATGAGCAGTTCTTC,CASSPRLAGGVVYNEQFF
TRBJ2-1,once,TRBD2,TRBV5-1,TGCGCCAGCCGGCCCGAGGGGATAGGGACTAGTCGTGAGCAGTTCTTC,CASRPEGIGTSREQFF
TRBJ2-4,.,.,TRBV12-3/TRBV12-4,TGTGCCAGCACCAAGAGACGTTTACAGTACTTC,CASTKRRLQYF
TRBJ2-3,few,.,TRBV5-1,TGCGCCAGCAGCTTGAGGTTTGGTGTCTTGACTTCCTCTAACACAGATACGCAGTATTTT,CASSLRFGVLTSSNTDTQYF
TRBJ1-3,few,.,TRBV12-3/TRBV12-4,TGTGCCAGCAGTTTTTCCGGGCAGGCCAACTCTGGAAACACCATATATTTT,CASSFSGQANSGNTIYF
TRBJ2-1,.,.,TRBV20-1,TGCAGTGCAACCCGCAGGACTCCGAGCTCCTACAATGAGCAGTTCTTC,CSATRRTPSSYNEQFF
TRBJ1-1,few,.,TRBV6-1,TGTGCCAGCGGACGGGGAAGTAAGGTGAACACTGAAGCTTTCTTT,CASGRGSKVNTEAFF
TRBJ2-7,.,TRBD2,TRBV3-1,TGTGCCAGCAGTGGCGGACTAGCGGCGACCTCCTACGAGCAGTACTTC,CASSGGLAATSYEQYF
TRBJ1-1,.,.,TRBV4-2,TGTGCCAGCAGCCCCCAAGGGGCAGGAGCTGAAGCTTTCTTT,CASSPQGAGAEAFF
TRBJ1-4,few,.,TRBV4-3,TGCGCCAGCAGCGACTGGGGGGGTGAAAAACTGTTTTTT,CASSDWGGEKLFF
TRBJ2-3,.,.,TRBV7-2,TGTGCCAGCAGCTTGAGGCCTAGGCACCGAGATACGCAGTATTTT,CASSLRPRHRDTQYF